This record looks at one T cell receptor beta chain sequence and its context. Its antigen is undetermined. The data were obtained in a study of cytomegalovirus exposure and HLA in healthy donors. Method: immunoSEQ multiplex PCR; TCRdb's copy keeps in-frame clones and lacks some. This sample has roughly 250,000 clones; 85% to 90% occur once, and the top ten carry 0.37%. V lost 7 bases to trimming and J lost 4 bases; unmatched junction nucleotides: 10. CDR1 and CDR2 from the germline V gene are LNHDA and SQIVND (reference sequence). The CDR3 sequence is 15 residues long. Study findings and constraints: Using the classifier, cytomegalovirus status was reportedly diagnosed with high specificity and sensitivity. Associated with cytomegalovirus, according to the listing, were 164 TCR beta chains.

Sequencing was performed on PBMCs. The rearrangement links TRBV19 to TRBJ2-1, with 7 bases matching TRBD1. The TCR sequence derives from a woman between 18 and 29 years old in good health and CMV-seronegative. CDR3 DNA sequence: TGTGCCAGTATCGACACAGGGGCCGGGTACAATGAGCAGTTCTTC. Its protein is CASIDTGAGYNEQFF.